The clone carrying this TCR beta chain was picked up one time. The PCR had 60 Vbeta and 13 Jbeta primers. Only in-frame clones appear in the TCRdb table, and some are missing; sequencing was by immunoSEQ multiplex PCR. The data contain about 200,000 clones, about four fifths of them seen just once; the ten biggest clones take up 5.5% to 7.5%. The data derive from a study of cytomegalovirus exposure and HLA in healthy donors. Across the whole study: Samples from HLA-typed donors yielded approximately 88 million unique TCRs in an early data release.

Trimming shortened V by 3 bases and J by 4 bases, and 11 bases separated the two germline ends. Per the germline V gene, CDR1 is SGHRS and CDR2 is YFSETQ. The CDR3 covers 15 residues. This TCR was sampled from a man aged 40-49 years in good health and CMV-seropositive. Sequenced material: PBMCs. The chain joins TRBV5-1 to TRBJ2-6; D is ambiguous. CDR3: CASSSGPLGANVLTF. In DNA form, the CDR3 reads TGCGCCAGCAGCTCAGGCCCATTGGGGGCCAACGTCCTGACTTTC.